The present entry profiles one T cell receptor beta chain with its context. The target antigen is unknown. This sample is drawn from a study of OX40 agonist ivuxolimab in advanced cancers. Study-wide background: Of mixed ages from about 20 to 80 and averaging about 56 years, the group was approximately 80% male. Prior anti-PD-1, anti-PD-L1 or anti-CTLA-4 therapy was allowed; less than 45% had some.

Study conclusions and caveats: More expanded clones were found, on average, in CD8+ than in CD4+ T cells.

Sequenced by immunoSEQ multiplex PCR; TCRdb stores in-frame clones only, minus some. This table holds fewer than 80,000 clones, about 86% found once. The sequence derives from an adult with an advanced solid tumor such as melanoma, head and neck, liver or kidney cancer. The material was CD4+ or CD8+ T cells sorted from blood, obtained in a trial of the OX40 agonist ivuxolimab.

The chain's CDR3 is CASSHTTSPPDTQYF. In nucleotides, the CDR3 is TGCGCCAGCAGCCACACTACTAGCCCCCCAGATACGCAGTATTTT. The chain has TRBV4-3 and TRBJ2-3; tentatively, D is TRBD2 (6 bases). The CDR3 runs to 15 residues. Trimming removed 3 bases from V and 4 bases from J, with 14 bases in between. Germline CDR1 reads LGHNA; CDR2 reads YSLEER.